What follows are 4 T cell receptor beta chains derived from one specimen sequenced in a study of T cells in Graves' hyperthyroidism and ophthalmopathy. The CDR3 regions of TCR beta were amplified from RNA transcripts. In the first-round RT-PCR of the TCR CDR3, the HTBI primer set was used. TCRdb re-derived calls from the multiplex PCR reads in MiXCR, one entry per CDR3 protein. The table shows 600,000 to 700,000 distinct CDR3 sequences, with about 45% occurring only once. Sequenced sample: peripheral blood or thyroid tissue (not recorded which). These receptors all stem from an adult man with Graves' disease, either hyperthyroidism or ophthalmopathy (not recorded which).

This clonotype occurred once. The chain has TRBV15 and TRBJ1-5; 8 nucleotides line up with TRBD1. Germline-derived CDR1 and CDR2 are LNHNV and YYDKDF (reference sequence). V lost 5 bases to trimming and J lost 0 bases; unmatched junction nucleotides: 3. CDR3 length: 15 residues. The CDR3 coding sequence is TGTGCCACCAGCTACGGGACAGGTAGCAATCAGCCCCAGCATTTT. Its protein product is CATSYGTGSNQPQHF.

V gene TRBV12-3 or TRBV12-4 combines with J gene TRBJ1-4; tentatively, D is TRBD1 (6 bases). Trimming removed 6 bases at V and 0 bases at J, with 11 bases between. The CDR3 spans 15 residues. CDR3 sequence: CASRLTGPTNEKLFF. CDR3 bases: TGTGCCAGCAGGCTTACAGGGCCAACTAATGAAAAACTGTTTTTT.

This chain links TRBV12-3 or TRBV12-4 with TRBJ1-1, with TRBD1 identical over 8 bases. The CDR3 covers 12 residues. V was clipped by 5 bases and J by 11 bases; unmatched bases: 7. The CDR3 is CASSQGALRAFF. The DNA for the CDR3 is TGTGCCAGCAGTCAGGGGGCCCTGCGGGCTTTCTTT.

This clonotype occurred many times. The chain carries TRBV2 and TRBJ2-7, with D unclear. CDR1 SNHLY and CDR2 FYNNEI come from the germline V gene. The CDR3 totals 13 residues. Between the trimmed V and J ends, which lost 3 bases and 4 bases, there was a span of 10 bases. In nucleotides, the CDR3 is TGTGCCAGCAGTGAGCACACTTCTTACGAGCAGTACTTC. This codes for CASSEHTSYEQYF.